The sequence of this T cell receptor beta chain was determined in a study of cytomegalovirus exposure and HLA in healthy donors. At the level of the study: The same platform was used for the roughly 120 validation repertoires as for the roughly 700 first-cohort repertoires, as reported in a later analysis.

Of note for this clone: Its antigen is undetermined.

The repertoire was sequenced with immunoSEQ multiplex PCR; TCRdb's copy has only in-frame clones and lacks some. Found here are about 170,000 clones, around 92% of them singletons; the top ten hold around a tenth. General study results and limits: Overall, roughly 170 TCR beta chains were annotated as cytomegalovirus-associated. The study found most TCR sequences rare, yet found some public TCRs in many donors.

The specimen sequenced was PBMCs. This sequence originates from a woman aged 18-30 years in good health and CMV-seropositive.

The CDR3 loop is CASSQGTGTSYGYTF. CDR3 in DNA: TGTGCCAGCAGTCAAGGGACAGGGACTTCCTATGGCTACACCTTC. The V gene is TRBV6-5, the J gene TRBJ1-2, with 9 bases matching TRBD1. In germline, CDR1 is MNHEY, CDR2 SVGAGI. The CDR3 spans 15 residues. V shed 5 bases, J shed 4 bases, and the junction held 8 bases outside the gene matches.